This T cell receptor (beta chain) appears in the sequencing data of a study of T cell repertoires in cytomegalovirus infection. Findings and caveats of the study: Identification of carriers of CMV plus the relevant HLA was achieved through cumulative public TCR beta family frequency.

This clonotype appeared a few times. Antigen unknown. Each CDR3 protein gets one entry after TCRdb re-called the reads with MiXCR. The sample records around 750,000 distinct CDR3 sequences, over 25% being singletons. This CDR3 is 15 amino acids long. V gave up 0 bases and J gave up 0 bases, with 8 bases separating them. From germline, CDR1 is SGHAT and CDR2 FQNNGV. The sample in question was cultured CD8+ T cells from PBMCs, obtained from culture after CMV antigen stimulation. The genes are TRBV11-2 and TRBJ1-1; D may be TRBD1 (5 bases). The clonotype originates from a human donor in good health (CMV status not recorded). Some clones in this sample may be carry-over from other donors' samples. The CDR3 loop reads CASSLEGTVNTEAFF. Here the CDR3 DNA reads TGTGCCAGCAGCTTAGAGGGGACGGTGAACACTGAAGCTTTCTTT.